Presented here are 3 T cell receptor beta chains from one specimen sequenced in a study of T cells in Graves' hyperthyroidism and ophthalmopathy. Amplification targeted TCR beta CDR3 regions from RNA transcripts. TCR CDR3 underwent first-round RT-PCR with the HTBI primer set. One entry per CDR3 protein results from TCRdb running MiXCR on the multiplex PCR reads. Among about 530,000 distinct CDR3 sequences listed, more than 15% were seen once. Sequencing was done on a sample of blood. The receptors originated from a woman aged 18-29 years with Graves' ophthalmopathy.

This clonotype came up many times. This chain joins TRBV7-2 and TRBJ1-4; 10 bases align to TRBD1. CDR1 and CDR2 from the germline V gene are SGHTA and FQGNSA. Trimming at V came to 6 bases and at J to 7 bases, leaving 8 bases not matched to a gene. The CDR3 spans 15 residues. CDR3 sequence: CASSYGGTGVEKLFF. The CDR3, as DNA: TGTGCCAGCAGTTACGGTGGGACAGGGGTTGAAAAACTGTTTTTT.

The table lists this clonotype with a few counts. This chain connects TRBV4-1 to TRBJ2-7, with D possibly TRBD2 on 7 matching bases. V was trimmed by 6 bases and J by 5 bases, leaving 14 bases between them. Germline V gene lookup returns CDR1 MGHRA and CDR2 YSYEKL. The CDR3 has 13 residues. The CDR3 DNA follows: TGCGCCAGCAGGTCGGGGGGCAGCCACGAGCAGTACTTC. Amino acid sequence: CASRSGGSHEQYF.

Many counts were recorded for this clonotype. The CDR3 DNA is TGTGCCAGCAGCCTTGTGGCTAGCGGGGTTAGTGAGCAGTTCTTC. This gives the protein CASSLVASGVSEQFF. The chain carries TRBV7-9 and TRBJ2-1; 9 nucleotides agree with TRBD2. With V trimmed by 5 bases and J by 9 bases, 11 bases remained unmatched. From germline, CDR1 is SEHNR and CDR2 FQNEAQ (reference sequence). The CDR3 runs 15 residues.